The 23 T cell receptor beta chains below all came from one sample that was sequenced in a study of glioma-infiltrating T cells. The iRepertoire nested amplicon-rescue multiplex PCR amplified TCR alpha and beta CDR3s from RNA. TCRdb redid the calling of the multiplex PCR reads with MiXCR, one entry per CDR3 protein. The data show 150,000 to 200,000 distinct CDR3 sequences, 32% seen once. What was sequenced was glioma tissue, nonneoplastic brain tissue, or PBMCs (not recorded which). All receptors come from a human donor with low-grade glioma or glioblastoma, undergoing nonglioma brain surgery, or in good health (not recorded which).

V gene TRBV29-1 combines with J gene TRBJ2-7; the match to TRBD1 covers 8 bases. With 3 bases clipped from V and 5 bases from J, the junction kept 6 bases outside the gene matches. This CDR3 spans 13 amino acids. Germline CDR1 SQVTM, CDR2 ANQGSEA. Here the CDR3 DNA reads TGCAGCGTTGATGGGACAGGCCCCCACGAGCAGTACTTC. This gives the protein CSVDGTGPHEQYF.

The gene calls are TRBV7-9 and TRBJ2-1; TRBD2 might be the D (5 bases). Looked up from germline, CDR1 is SEHNR and CDR2 is FQNEAQ (reference sequence). V lost 6 bases, J lost 1 base, and 16 bases lay in between. This CDR3 is 16 amino acids long. CDR3 coding DNA: TGTGCCAGCAGTTCCATATCCCGGGGTTCCTACAATGAGCAGTTCTTC. This gives the protein CASSSISRGSYNEQFF. Full variable domain (missing parts from reference TRBV7-9 and TRBJ2-1): DTGVSQNPRHKITKRGQNVTFRCDPISEHNRLYWYRQTLGQGPEFLTYFQNEAQLEKSRLLSDRFSAERPKGSFSTLEIQRTEQGDSAMYLCASSSISRGSYNEQFFGPGTRLTVL.

Of note for this clonotype: A read error is possible here, since a much larger clone lies one base away. V is TRBV5-4 and J is TRBJ1-1; the D gene is possibly TRBD1 (5 bases). Trimming removed 6 bases from V and 4 bases from J, with 10 bases in between. Germline V gene lookup returns CDR1 SGHNT and CDR2 YYREEE (reference sequence). This CDR3 has 12 amino acids. In DNA form, the CDR3 reads TGTGCCAGCAACTGGGGGGGCACTGAAGCTTTCTTT. Protein: CASNWGGTEAFF.

Ten or more counts support this clonotype. This may come from a read error, since a much larger clone is one base off. The chain uses TRBV6-1 and TRBJ1-2; D not resolved. The V and J ends lost 8 bases and 4 bases respectively, with 8 bases between them. CDR1 is MNHNS, CDR2 SASEGT, per germline. The CDR3 has 11 residues. In nucleotides, the CDR3 is TGTGCCAGCGGGTTCAGCTATGGCTACACCTTC. Translated: CASGFSYGYTF.

In the case of this clonotype: This sequence may be a read error, since a much larger clone differs from it by one base. V and J are TRBV2 and TRBJ2-7, with 8 bases identical to TRBD1. CDR3 size: 14 residues. Germline V gene lookup returns CDR1 SNHLY and CDR2 FYNNEI. Unmatched junction bases numbered 8, after V lost 2 bases and J lost 8 bases. CDR3: CASSERTGNYKQYF. The DNA for the CDR3 is TGTGCCAGCAGTGAAAGGACAGGGAATTACAAGCAGTACTTC.

The chain combines TRBV9 with TRBJ2-7; D may be TRBD2 (6 bases). The CDR3 totals 14 residues. Germline CDR1 reads SGDLS; CDR2 reads YYNGEE. Between the trimmed V and J ends, which lost 0 bases and 3 bases, there was a span of 10 bases. CDR3 nucleotides: TGTGCCAGCAGCGTAGGCGGGATGAGCTACGAGCAGTACTTC. Residues: CASSVGGMSYEQYF.

In the case of this clonotype: This may come from a read error, since a much larger clone is one base off. This chain joins TRBV7-6 and TRBJ2-2; the D is unclear. Trimming took off 7 bases at V and 0 bases at J, with 12 bases between the two ends. This CDR3 region has 15 residues. Germline V gene data show CDR1 as SGHVS and CDR2 as FNYEAQ. CDR3 in DNA: TGTGCCAGCATCTTGGGCGCTGCGAACACCGGGGAGCTGTTTTTT. Protein product: CASILGAANTGELFF.

This clonotype was recorded a few times. Germline and junction disagree at one end, which may indicate a read error. This chain joins TRBV12-3 or TRBV12-4 and TRBJ1-6; D perhaps matches TRBD1 (6 bases). The CDR3 contains 14 residues. CDR3 loop: CASSLGQNNSPLHF. The DNA of the CDR3 is TGTGCCAGCAGCTTAGGACAGAATAATTCACCCCTCCACTTT.

The V gene is TRBV12-3 or TRBV12-4, the J gene TRBJ2-2, with D maybe TRBD2 (6 bases). V was shortened by 7 bases and J by 6 bases, with 18 bases between the two germline ends. The CDR3 sequence is 15 residues long. The chain's CDR3 is CASTWKGGGAGELFF. For the CDR3, the DNA is TGTGCCAGCACCTGGAAAGGCGGAGGGGCCGGGGAGCTGTTTTTT.

This clonotype was picked up many times. The chain carries TRBV24-1 and TRBJ2-7; weak D call: TRBD1 (6 bases). CDR3 length equals 19 residues. Germline lookup yields CDR1 KGHDR and CDR2 SFDVKD. The germline V and J ends were trimmed by 3 bases and 1 base, with 24 bases remaining between them. CDR3 coding DNA: TGTGCCACCAGTGATGGAACAGGGCGAAGCTCTGTTTGGTCCTACGAGCAGTACTTC. Its protein product is CATSDGTGRSSVWSYEQYF.

This clonotype was seen once. As the CDR3 is not closed by the conserved phenylalanine or tryptophan, this likely results from a read error. The chain has TRBV7-2 and TRBJ2-3; 8 bases match TRBD1. The CDR3 is 15 amino acids. Germline values: CDR1 SGHTA, CDR2 FQGNSA. The CDR3 is CASSLEDRVTDTQYL. CDR3 bases: TGCGCCAGCAGCTTGGAGGACAGGGTTACAGATACGCAGTATCTT.

Concerning this clonotype itself: A read error may explain this, as a much larger clone is one base away. The rearrangement joins TRBV7-9 to TRBJ2-5; 10 bases are shared with TRBD2. In germline, CDR1 is SEHNR, CDR2 FQNEAQ (reference sequence). The V and J ends lost 1 base and 5 bases, in that order; junction bases with no gene match: 7. CDR3 length: 16 amino acids. CDR3 protein: CASSLGALAGKETQYF. CDR3 DNA sequence: TGTGCCAGCAGCTTAGGAGCACTAGCGGGAAAGGAGACCCAGTACTTC.

On this clonotype: A much larger clone differs from this one at a single base, so this may be a read error. The rearrangement links TRBV2 to TRBJ1-2; D perhaps matches TRBD1 (6 bases). The germline gives CDR1 SNHLY, CDR2 FYNNEI. The CDR3 consists of 12 residues. The CDR3 loop is CASSNTQGPEAF. The CDR3 DNA sequence: TGTGCCAGCAGCAATACACAGGGACCAGAGGCCTTC.

The CDR3: CASASLVAKNIQYF. The CDR3 region has the DNA TGTGCCAGTGCTAGCCTAGTGGCCAAAAACATTCAGTACTTC. V gene TRBV19 combines with J gene TRBJ2-4, with D possibly TRBD2 on 5 matching bases. CDR1 and CDR2 (germline): LNHDA, SQIVND (reference sequence). V lost 8 bases and J 1 base, leaving 12 bases between the germline ends. The CDR3 is 14 residues long. Looking up the rest from reference TRBV19 and TRBJ2-4 gives the full variable domain: DGGITQSPKYLFRKEGQNVTLSCEQNLNHDAMYWYRQDPGQGLRLIYYSQIVNDFQKGDIAEGYSVSREKKESFPLTVTSAQKNPTAFYLCASASLVAKNIQYFGAGTRLSVL.

The chain carries TRBV28 and TRBJ2-2; the D gene is possibly TRBD2 (6 bases). V lost 4 bases to trimming and J lost 3 bases, with 18 bases between them. The germline V gene encodes CDR1 MDHEN and CDR2 SYDVKM. This CDR3 spans 17 amino acids. CDR3 loop: CASSSQFGGNYTGELFF. For the CDR3, the DNA is TGTGCCAGCAGTTCACAATTTGGGGGGAATTACACCGGGGAGCTGTTTTTT. Supplemented by reference TRBV28 and TRBJ2-2, the full variable domain reads DVKVTQSSRYLVKRTGEKVFLECVQDMDHENMFWYRQDPGLGLRLIYFSYDVKMKEKGDIPEGYSVSREKKERFSLILESASTNQTSMYLCASSSQFGGNYTGELFFGEGSRLTVL.

Note on this clonotype: It may be a read error: a sequence one base away is much more abundant. This chain joins TRBV7-9 and TRBJ2-3; TRBD1 is a possible D gene (5 bases). Germline V gene data show CDR1 as SEHNR and CDR2 as FQNEAQ (reference sequence). CDR3 size: 13 residues. V was cut by 5 bases and J by 6 bases, with 12 bases left in between. DNA for the CDR3: TGTGCCAGCAGCCACAAGGGGCCCGATACGCAGTATTTT. Its protein product is CASSHKGPDTQYF. Filled out from reference TRBV7-9 and TRBJ2-3, the complete variable domain reads DTGVSQNPRHKITKRGQNVTFRCDPISEHNRLYWYRQTLGQGPEFLTYFQNEAQLEKSRLLSDRFSAERPKGSFSTLEIQRTEQGDSAMYLCASSHKGPDTQYFGPGTRLTVL.

This clonotype appeared a single time. The junction does not match germline at one end; this may be a read error. The chain couples TRBV19 to TRBJ1-1; D remains unclear. Per germline, CDR1 LNHDA and CDR2 SQIVND (reference sequence). The CDR3 is 14 amino acids. CDR3 nucleotide sequence: TGTGCCAGTAGGGGTCCGGTCAAAAACACTGAAGCTCTCTTT. Its translation is CASRGPVKNTEALF. Filled out from reference TRBV19 and TRBJ1-1, the complete variable domain reads DGGITQSPKYLFRKEGQNVTLSCEQNLNHDAMYWYRQDPGQGLRLIYYSQIVNDFQKGDIAEGYSVSREKKESFPLTVTSAQKNPTAFYLCASRGPVKNTEALFGQGTRLTVV.

This clonotype has a count of ten or more. The chain joins TRBV6-1 to TRBJ2-1, with 9 positions matching TRBD2. This CDR3 has 18 amino acids. From germline, CDR1 is MNHNS and CDR2 SASEGT. The V segment lost 5 bases and the J segment 6 bases; nucleotides outside the gene matches: 17. The CDR3 here is CASSYSGGWREGLNEQFF. Written as DNA, the CDR3 is TGTGCCAGCAGTTACAGCGGGGGATGGCGGGAGGGCCTCAATGAGCAGTTCTTC.

This clonotype was recorded at least ten times. The V call is TRBV6-5, the J call TRBJ2-7, with 13 positions matching TRBD2. V shed 2 bases and J 7 bases; nucleotides not matched to a gene: 8. CDR3 length equals 16 residues. The germline V gene has CDR1 MNHEY and CDR2 SVGAGI. The DNA for the CDR3 is TGTGCCAGCAGTTACCCTACTAGCGGGAGGGCGGAAGAGCAGTACTTC. Its protein is CASSYPTSGRAEEQYF.

This clonotype has a handful of counts. A much more abundant neighbour one base away suggests this may be a read error. The chain recombines TRBV7-2 with TRBJ1-2, with 8 bases lining up with TRBD1. CDR3 size: 15 residues. Germline CDR1 and CDR2: SGHTA and FQGNSA. CDR3 in amino acids: CASSLVDRGNYGHTF. CDR3 bases: TGTGCCAGCAGCTTAGTTGACAGGGGAAACTATGGCCACACCTTC.

This clonotype was seen only once. An end of the junction does not agree with germline; a read error may underlie this. This chain uses TRBV7-9 with TRBJ2-1; maybe TRBD2 (6 bases). This CDR3 comprises 15 residues. CDR1 is SEHNR, CDR2 FQNEAQ, per germline (reference sequence). CDR3 nucleotides: TGTGCCAGCAGCGTTAGCGGCTCGTCCTACAATGAGAAGTTCTTC. Protein product: CASSVSGSSYNEKFF.

The rearrangement uses TRBV5-6 and TRBJ2-6, with 10 bases matching TRBD1. The CDR3 loop spans 17 amino acids. V trimming: 2 bases; J trimming: 2 bases; junction bases outside the gene matches: 4. CDR1 is SGHDT, CDR2 YYEEEE, per germline. The CDR3 here is CASSLDRGRAGANVLTF. The CDR3 DNA is TGTGCCAGCAGCTTAGACAGGGGGCGCGCTGGGGCCAACGTCCTGACTTTC.

Comments on this clonotype: A much larger clone lies a single base off, so this may be a read error. CDR3 region: CASSQEENPTDTQYF. CDR3 DNA: TGCGCCAGCAGCCAAGAAGAAAACCCCACAGATACGCAGTATTTT. The V call is TRBV4-1, the J call TRBJ2-3; no firm D call. The CDR3 totals 15 residues. Germline V gives CDR1 MGHRA, CDR2 YSYEKL. V lost 0 bases, J lost 2 bases, and 9 bases lay in between.